This T cell receptor (beta chain) was identified in a study of blood T cell repertoires in COVID-19. The overall study: Some COVID-19 samples were acute and others convalescent; all came from the United States, Italy and Spain.

Seattle researchers signed up patients amid active infection and tracked them longitudinally. Original data processing: Scientists estimated how many nucleated cells there were by amplifying reference gene primers. Profiling relied on immunoSEQ multiplex PCR, and the TCRdb table lists in-frame clones only, not all of them. V and J calls and clone size come straight from that table; D and trimming were deduced from the DNA. The sample shows under 350,000 clones, over 85% of them seen only once. Sample: peripheral blood. This sequence originates from a woman aged 30 to 39 with COVID-19, enrolled during active disease.

Here the CDR3 reads CASSLLDSLSSYEQYF. The CDR3 nucleotides are TGTGCCAGCTCACTCCTCGACTCATTATCCTCCTACGAGCAGTACTTC. The V and J genes are TRBV18 and TRBJ2-7; no clear D. The V gene lost 4 bases and the J gene lost 0 bases, with 16 bases spanning the gap. The CDR3 is 16 residues long. Germline assignment: CDR1 KGHSH and CDR2 LQKENI.